This paragraph covers one TCR beta chain sequence. V was pared by 0 bases and J by 2 bases, with 11 bases between. CDR3 length equals 15 residues. Germline V gene lookup returns CDR1 MNHEY and CDR2 SVGEGT. The source of the sample is a study of blood T cell repertoires in COVID-19. Background on the study: The study drew acute and convalescent COVID-19 samples from the United States, Italy and Spain.

Original processing notes: Counts of nucleated cells, estimated from reference gene primer amplification, were obtained. Libraries were prepared by immunoSEQ multiplex PCR; TCRdb keeps only in-frame clonotypes and omits some of them. The V and J calls and clone size are taken from that table; D and trimming were inferred from the DNA. This sample carries 180,000 or so clones, 84% of them seen once, and the ten largest clones take roughly 7.1%. This clonotype was obtained from a man aged 35 to 55 who had recovered from COVID-19. This chain links TRBV6-2 or TRBV6-3 with TRBJ2-7; a weak D match, TRBD2 (6 bases). The source material was peripheral blood. In DNA form, the CDR3 reads TGTGCCAGCAGTTACTCGGGGCGGGGACCCTACGAGCAGTACTTC. Its protein is CASSYSGRGPYEQYF.